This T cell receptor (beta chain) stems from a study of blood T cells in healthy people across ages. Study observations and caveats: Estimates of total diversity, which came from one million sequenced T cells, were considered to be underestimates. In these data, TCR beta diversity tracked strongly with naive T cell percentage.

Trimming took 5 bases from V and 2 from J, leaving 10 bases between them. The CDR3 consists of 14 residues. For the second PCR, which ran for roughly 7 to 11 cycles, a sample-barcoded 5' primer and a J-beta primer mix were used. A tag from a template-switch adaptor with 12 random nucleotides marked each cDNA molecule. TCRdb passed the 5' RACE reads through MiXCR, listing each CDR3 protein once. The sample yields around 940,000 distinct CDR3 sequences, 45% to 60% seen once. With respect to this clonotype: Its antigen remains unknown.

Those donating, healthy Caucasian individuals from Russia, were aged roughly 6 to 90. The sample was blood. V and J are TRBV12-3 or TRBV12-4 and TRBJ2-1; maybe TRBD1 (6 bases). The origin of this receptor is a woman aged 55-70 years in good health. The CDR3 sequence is CASSMDSAYNEQFF. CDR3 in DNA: TGTGCCAGCAGTATGGACAGCGCCTACAATGAGCAGTTCTTC.